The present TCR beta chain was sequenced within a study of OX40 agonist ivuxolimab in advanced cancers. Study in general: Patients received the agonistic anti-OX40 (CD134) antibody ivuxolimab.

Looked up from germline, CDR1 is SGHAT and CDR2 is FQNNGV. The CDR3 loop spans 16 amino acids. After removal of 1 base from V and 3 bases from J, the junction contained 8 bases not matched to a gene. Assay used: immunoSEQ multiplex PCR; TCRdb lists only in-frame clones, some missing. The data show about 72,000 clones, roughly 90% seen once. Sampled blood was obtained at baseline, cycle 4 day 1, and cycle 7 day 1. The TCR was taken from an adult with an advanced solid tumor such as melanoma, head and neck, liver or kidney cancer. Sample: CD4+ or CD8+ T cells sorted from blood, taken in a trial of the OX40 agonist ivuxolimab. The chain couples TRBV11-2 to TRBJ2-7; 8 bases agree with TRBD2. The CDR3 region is CASSLVWTAGDYEQYF. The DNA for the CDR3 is TGTGCCAGCAGCTTAGTGTGGACAGCGGGGGACTACGAGCAGTACTTC.